This TCR beta chain was retrieved from a study of regulatory T cells in long-lasting Graves disease. Study-wide results and caveats: Since the sample size was small, accuracy may have been reduced.

Building the TCR beta libraries relied on iRepertoire HTBI primers, and CDR3 regions underwent Arm-PCR. MiXCR, applied by TCRdb to the multiplex PCR reads, yields one record per CDR3 protein. The sample consists of about 560,000 distinct CDR3 sequences, roughly a sixth of them appearing once. This clonotype was recorded a few times. As yet, its antigen is unknown. Time point: newly diagnosed GD, antithyroid drugs for less than 3 months. After RNA was extracted from PBMCs, the TCR library was made from it. Each of the patients was recruited from an endocrinology department situated in Xi'an, China. These records were also assigned to another study, of T cells in Graves' hyperthyroidism and ophthalmopathy. From that study: Most thyroid clonotypes that were expanded above 0.001 also turned up in blood.

This TCR came from a man aged 18 to 30 with Graves disease. The sequencing used peripheral blood mononuclear cells (PBMCs), collected at new diagnosis, from a patient treated with antithyroid drugs.

The CDR3 region has the DNA TGTGCCAGCTTAACCCCGGACAGAAACTATGGCTACACCTTC. It codes for CASLTPDRNYGYTF. The V call is TRBV6-1, the J call TRBJ1-2, with a possible D match to TRBD1 (6 bases). The CDR3 extends over 14 amino acids. V lost 8 bases and J lost 2, with 15 bases in between. The germline V gene has CDR1 MNHNS and CDR2 SASEGT.